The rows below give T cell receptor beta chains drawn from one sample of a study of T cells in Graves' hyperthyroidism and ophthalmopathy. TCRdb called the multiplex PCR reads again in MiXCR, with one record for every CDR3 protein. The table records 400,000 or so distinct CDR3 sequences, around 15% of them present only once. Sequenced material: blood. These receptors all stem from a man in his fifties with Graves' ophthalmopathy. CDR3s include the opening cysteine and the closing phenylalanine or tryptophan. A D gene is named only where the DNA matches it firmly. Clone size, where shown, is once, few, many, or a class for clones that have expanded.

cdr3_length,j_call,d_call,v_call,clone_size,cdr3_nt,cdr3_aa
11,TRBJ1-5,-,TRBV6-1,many,TGTGCCAGCAGTGAGGGGCGGCCCCAGCATTTT,CASSEGRPQHF
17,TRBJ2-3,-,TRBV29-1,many,TGCAGCCACGTTGCCCAGGGGTTAGCGGCACCTTTTGATACGCAGTATTTT,CSHVAQGLAAPFDTQYF
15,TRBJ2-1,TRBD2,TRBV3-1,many,TGTGCCAGCAGCCAAGATGTCCTAGCGGGAGGGGAGCAGTTCTTC,CASSQDVLAGGEQFF
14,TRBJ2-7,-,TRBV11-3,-,TGTGCCAGCAGAAGTGCAGGGCCGGTGGGCGAGCAGTACTTC,CASRSAGPVGEQYF
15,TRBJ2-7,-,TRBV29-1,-,TGCAGCGTTGTTCCCCAGGTAGCTAACTCCTACGAGCAGTACTTC,CSVVPQVANSYEQYF
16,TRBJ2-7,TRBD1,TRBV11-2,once,TGTGCCAGCAGCTTAGTCCGGGACAGGGGGCCCTACGAGCAGTACTTC,CASSLVRDRGPYEQYF
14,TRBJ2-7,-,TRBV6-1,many,TGTGCCAGCGCGGTTTCCTACAAAGCCTACGAGCAGTACTTC,CASAVSYKAYEQYF
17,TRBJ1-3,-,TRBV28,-,TGTGCCAGCAGATTGGGCGACAGGCTCAGCTCTGGAAACACCATATATTTT,CASRLGDRLSSGNTIYF
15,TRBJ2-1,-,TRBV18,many,TGTGCCAGCTCACCGGAGACTCGAACCACAAGTGAGCAGTTCTTC,CASSPETRTTSEQFF
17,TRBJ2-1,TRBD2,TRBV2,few,TGTGCCAGCAGGGACAGGGGACTAGCGGGAACCTACAATGAGCAGTTCTTC,CASRDRGLAGTYNEQFF
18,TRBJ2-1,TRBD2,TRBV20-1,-,TGCAGTGCTGGCGGACTAGCGGGAGTTGATTGGACCTACAATGAGCAGTTCTTC,CSAGGLAGVDWTYNEQFF
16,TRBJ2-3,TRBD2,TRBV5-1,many,TGCGCCAGCAGCCAGAGCGGGAGGGGGGGCACAGGTACGCAGTATTTT,CASSQSGRGGTGTQYF
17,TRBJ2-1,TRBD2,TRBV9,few,TGTGCCAGCAGCCCTGCTGGTAGCGGGACCTCCTACAATGAGCAGTTCTTC,CASSPAGSGTSYNEQFF
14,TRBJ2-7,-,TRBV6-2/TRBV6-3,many,TGTGCCAGCACCTCGGACGGGGGCCTACGAGCGCAGTACTTC,CASTSDGGLRAQYF
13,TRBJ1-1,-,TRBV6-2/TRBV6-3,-,TGTGCCAGCAGCTGGAAGGGTGGAACTGAAGCTTTCTTT,CASSWKGGTEAFF
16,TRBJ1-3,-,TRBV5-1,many,TGCGCCAGCAGCTTGGTGGTCAGCCGGGAAGGAAACACCATATATTTT,CASSLVVSREGNTIYF
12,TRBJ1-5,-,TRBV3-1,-,TGTGCCAGCAGCCCAGGGGATCAGCCCCAGCATTTT,CASSPGDQPQHF
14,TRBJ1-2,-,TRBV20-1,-,TGCAGTGCAGAGAGGGCGGGTTGGGCCTATGGCTACACCTTC,CSAERAGWAYGYTF
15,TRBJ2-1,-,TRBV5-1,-,TGCGCCAGCAGCCCACGGCGGACCGCCTACAATGAGCAGTTCTTC,CASSPRRTAYNEQFF
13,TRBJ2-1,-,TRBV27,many,TGTGCCAGCATGTGGCTAGCATCCGGTGAGCAGTTCTTC,CASMWLASGEQFF
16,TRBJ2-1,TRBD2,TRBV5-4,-,TGTGCCAGCAGCCCGCCAAGCGGGAGGGCCGAGGATGAGCAGTTCTTC,CASSPPSGRAEDEQFF
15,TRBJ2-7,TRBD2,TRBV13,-,TGTGCCGGCAGCATGGGACTAGCGGAATACTACGAGCGGTACTTC,CAGSMGLAEYYERYF
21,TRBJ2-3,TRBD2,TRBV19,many,TGTGCCAGTAGTATAGAGCATCATGGTCTAGCGGGAAGATCTAGCACAGATACGCAGTATTTT,CASSIEHHGLAGRSSTDTQYF
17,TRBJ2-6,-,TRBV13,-,TGTGCCAGCAGCTTAAGGGACCCTAGCTCTGGGGCCAACGTCCTGACTTTC,CASSLRDPSSGANVLTF
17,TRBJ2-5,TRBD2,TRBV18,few,TGTGCCAGCTCAAATCTGAGGGCTAGCGGGGACCAAGAGACCCAGTACTTC,CASSNLRASGDQETQYF
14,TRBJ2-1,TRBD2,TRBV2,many,TGTGCCAGCAGTGGACTAGCGGGAGTTTTTGAGCAGTTCTTC,CASSGLAGVFEQFF
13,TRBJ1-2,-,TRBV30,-,TGTGCCTGGAGTGTATCGTCAGACTATGGCTACACCTTC,CAWSVSSDYGYTF
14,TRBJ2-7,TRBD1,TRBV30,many,TGTGCCTGGAGTGTACAGGGGGGCTCCTACGAGCAGTACTTC,CAWSVQGGSYEQYF
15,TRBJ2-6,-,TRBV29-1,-,TGCAGCGTTGCAAATTGGGGTGGTGGGGCCAACGTCCTGACTTTC,CSVANWGGGANVLTF
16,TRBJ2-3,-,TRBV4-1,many,TGCGCCAGCAGCCAAGCCGCGACAGCTAGCACAGATACGCAGTATTTT,CASSQAATASTDTQYF
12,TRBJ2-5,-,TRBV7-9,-,TGTGCCAGCAGCTCTTGGAGAGAGACCCAGTACTTC,CASSSWRETQYF
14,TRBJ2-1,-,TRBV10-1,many,TGCGCCAGCAGTCCTAAAGAGTGGACCAATGAGCAGTTCTTC,CASSPKEWTNEQFF
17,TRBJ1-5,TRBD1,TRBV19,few,TGTGCCAGTAGTATTCGGCAGGGGGGGACAGGAAATCAGCCCCAGCATTTT,CASSIRQGGTGNQPQHF
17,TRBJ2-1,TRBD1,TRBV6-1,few,TGTGCCAGCAAAGAGTGGACCGGGACAGGGGGTTACAATGAGCAGTTCTTC,CASKEWTGTGGYNEQFF
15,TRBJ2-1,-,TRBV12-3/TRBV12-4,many,TGTGCCACGATGGCCCAGCGGCCCAGGGTCAATGAGCAGTTCTTC,CATMAQRPRVNEQFF
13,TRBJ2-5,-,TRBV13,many,TGTGCCAGCAGCGGGGAGGCTGCAGAGACCCAGTACTTC,CASSGEAAETQYF
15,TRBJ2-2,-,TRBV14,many,TGTGCCAGCAGCCAAGAGGGGGGGAACACCGGGGAGCTGTTTTTT,CASSQEGGNTGELFF
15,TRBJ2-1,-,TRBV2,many,TGTGCCAGCAGTGTAGTCAGAATCTCCTACAATGAGCAGTTCTTC,CASSVVRISYNEQFF
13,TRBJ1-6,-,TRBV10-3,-,TGTGCCATCAGTGAGTCGAGGGAGTCACCCCTCCACTTT,CAISESRESPLHF
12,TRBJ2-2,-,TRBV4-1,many,TGCGCCAGCAGCTCCCAAACCGGGGAGCTGTTTTTT,CASSSQTGELFF
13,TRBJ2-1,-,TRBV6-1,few,TGTGCCAGCCGAACGGGCCTCTACAATGAGCAGTTCTTC,CASRTGLYNEQFF